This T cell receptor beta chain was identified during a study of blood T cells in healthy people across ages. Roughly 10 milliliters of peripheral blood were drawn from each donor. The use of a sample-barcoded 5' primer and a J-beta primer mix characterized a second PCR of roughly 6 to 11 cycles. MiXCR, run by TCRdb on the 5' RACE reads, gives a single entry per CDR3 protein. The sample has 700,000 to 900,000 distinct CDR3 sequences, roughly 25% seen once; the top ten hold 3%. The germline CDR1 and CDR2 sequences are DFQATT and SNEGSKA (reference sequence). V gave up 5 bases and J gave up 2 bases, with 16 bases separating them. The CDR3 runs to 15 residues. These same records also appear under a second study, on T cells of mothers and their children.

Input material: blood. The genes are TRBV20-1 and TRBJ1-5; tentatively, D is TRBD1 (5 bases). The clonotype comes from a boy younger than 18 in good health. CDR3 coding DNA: TGCAGTGCTCCTACCGGGGGGATGCGCAATCAGCCCCAGCATTTT. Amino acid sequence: CSAPTGGMRNQPQHF.